The subject of this entry is one T cell receptor (beta chain). The antigen it recognizes is unknown. No base quality information exists; no much larger clone differs at one position. The data were obtained in a study of cytomegalovirus exposure and HLA in healthy donors (dated by TCRdb to the late 2010s). Background for the entire study: An earlier analysis of a few hundred of the donors reported about 280 Gb of sequence data and some 110 million unique TCR beta sequences obtained from about 179 million T cells. A later genetic analysis took genome-wide SNP genotypes for 398 of the 666 donors and used that subset as a discovery cohort. All discovery cohort repertoires had been generated on a single sequencing platform. About 280 gigabases of sequencing data and some 85 million unique TCR sequences were included in an early release covering about 700 HLA-typed donors. The study profiled the T cell repertoires of under 850 subjects by immunosequencing and related them to cytomegalovirus serostatus. Roughly 5 DR-DQ haplotypes were treated as single units for association and clustering because of strong linkage in the cohort. Among 350 to 400 genotyped donors of the cohort, an average of 235,054 unique TCR beta nucleotide sequences were sequenced per donor, around 20% of them non-productive. The study was designed to test whether signatures of past pathogen exposure could be identified by cataloging public T cell receptors. To decide whether each TCR beta V gene segment behaved as functional or pseudogenic, an earlier analysis of some 600 of the donors relied on high-throughput TCR beta sequencing. A later analysis re-analyzed previously published TCR beta repertoires from 666 donors and added high-resolution HLA genotyping to study TCR occurrence patterns. Of the roughly 390 genotyped donors, 70% to 90% were placed in the genetic ancestry cluster associated with self-reported Caucasian donors. Besides the first cohort of 666 subjects, a separate validation cohort made up of 120 different subjects was used. Alongside the repertoire data, information on donor age, sex, ethnicity and CMV serostatus was compiled. In the later analysis, no new phenotypic data were used to find candidate immune exposures; instead, reliance was placed on TCR beta sequences and their occurrence across donors. High-throughput TCR immunosequencing, statistical association of individual TCRs with disease status, and machine learning were combined to predict cytomegalovirus infection status. HLA typing included class I and class II loci at four-digit resolution. Typing coverage varied by locus: roughly 620-630 donors for A, B, C, DRB1 and DQB1; approximately 560 for DQA1; more than 600 for DPA1; about 450 for DPB1.

Results the study describes overall, beyond this receptor: For the cohort, immune exposure information was limited to CMV serostatus. A group of highly shared sequence variants was considered likely to be a technical artifact of the sequencing pipeline. Some IMGT-functional V segments, including TRBV6-2 and TRBV6-3, could not be told apart with the 87-base-pair reads, so those segments were excluded. A later analysis found that TCR association rates varied across HLA loci, with DRB1 alleles showing the most associated TCRs and HLA-C alleles the fewest. According to the authors, the approach could potentially be generalized to other disease states and immunological phenotypes. In an earlier analysis of around 600 of the donors, most TCR beta V segments appeared in productive rearrangements about 87% or about 30% of the time, broadly matching IMGT annotations. Linkage disequilibrium might explain the correlated functional status among segregating V segments, but an unknown experimental factor could not be ruled out. Strong co-occurrence of HLA alleles, especially DR and DQ, made assigning TCR associations to individual alleles difficult. In a later analysis, 16,951 TCR beta sequences were associated with specific HLA alleles at a false discovery rate of 0.05. A few of the identified cytomegalovirus-associated TCR beta chains were confirmed in vitro to be specific for cytomegalovirus antigens. In a later analysis, several top co-occurrence clusters were reported to appear linked to parvovirus B19, influenza, CMV and Epstein-Barr virus. A further reported finding was that TCR beta sequences accurately predicted the HLA-A and HLA-B alleles for most subjects in the first cohort. While some public TCRs were present in many individuals, most TCR sequences turned up only very rarely across donors. Compared with the 666-donor mean, donors in an Asian-associated ancestry cluster had fewer N-insertions in productive TCRs, according to a later genetic analysis. Compared with equally common non-associated chains, HLA-associated TCR beta chains in a later analysis were more clonally expanded and had lower generation probabilities. In a later analysis, most CMV-associated TCR beta chains were found to appear HLA-restricted, with HLA associations seemingly driven largely by CMV exposure. In the study, around 150 TCR beta chains were listed as associated with cytomegalovirus. The cohort was sequenced for TCR beta chains only, and without alpha or paired-chain data the features that could be detected were limited. Because HLA typing was missing for some donors at each locus, association tests included only the typed subset. Sequencing depth was assumed to be roughly uniform across donors in the presence/absence analyses, though that assumption may not hold. Cytomegalovirus status was reported to be diagnosed by the classifier with high specificity and sensitivity in both the original and validation cohorts. A later genetic analysis associated a missense DCLRE1C variant with V-gene and J-gene trimming of TCR beta chains, and an independent cohort replicated the association. Because counts were too low, seventeen rarely observed V segments, including chromosome 9 orphons, were left out of the earlier analysis of a few hundred of the donors.

The cohort was made up of 500 to 850 healthy bone marrow donors. At the time of sampling, all cohort members were nominally healthy, though unrecorded immune exposures were likely present. The donor was CMV seronegative and belonged to the group of approximately 320 seronegative cohort members. Every donor gave a peripheral blood sample, and the peripheral blood mononuclear cells from that sample were used for TCR beta sequencing. The Qiagen DNeasy Blood Extraction Kit was used to extract genomic DNA from the blood cell samples. The library was prepared using the immunoSEQ multiplex PCR assay. The multiplex PCR relied on a mix of 60 forward primers for TCR Vbeta segments and 13 reverse primers for TCR Jbeta segments. The CDR3 region of rearranged TCR beta genes was amplified from genomic DNA with a multiplex PCR assay. The amplified TCR beta libraries were sequenced on the Illumina HiSeq System as 87-base-pair reads. The paper's processing steps were these. In a later analysis, roughly 80 million unique TCR beta chains were counted across the 650 to 700 repertoires, and around 10 million of these chains were shared by at least two donors. Raw reads were error-corrected and collapsed into unique sequences by a nearest-neighbor algorithm in which closely related sequences were merged to remove PCR and sequencing errors. CDR3 sequences were aligned to IMGT reference sequences to assign V, D and J gene segments. For a sequence to be retained, at least a six-nucleotide match to both a V gene segment and a J gene segment was required. A rearrangement was called productive if the CDR3 had no stop codons and remained in frame with V and J, and every other rearrangement was called non-productive. CDR3 was defined according to IMGT convention as the region running from the second conserved V-encoded cysteine to the conserved J-encoded phenylalanine. Sequences without an unambiguous match to a single V gene segment were excluded from the earlier analysis of a few hundred of the donors. In an earlier analysis of some 590 of the donors, a V segment was called functional when productive rearrangements were above 56.7%, and segregating when the standard deviation between donors exceeded 5%. A statistical classification framework was built for diagnosing cytomegalovirus status from the catalog of TCR beta chain sequences. A later analysis assigned V and J genes by comparing TCR nucleotide sequences with IMGT/GENE-DB human TR gene sequences. A later analysis assigned CDR3 sequences and most-parsimonious VDJ recombination scenarios with the TCRdist pipeline. In a later analysis, every TCR beta chain was defined by the combination of its CDR3 amino acid sequence and its V-gene family, and reads without a unique V-gene family were dropped. To address suspected cross-contamination and a sequencing artifact, a later analysis removed some 620 highly shared, low-generation-probability nucleotide sequences. For each public chain, a later analysis derived a clonal expansion index from normalized ranks of inferred template counts within each repertoire. Generation probabilities in a later analysis came from a VDJ recombination model fitted to out-of-frame rearrangements, and those results were checked against IGoR. A later analysis scored TCR-TCR, TCR-HLA and TCR-CMV co-occurrence with hypergeometric tests, applying a repertoire-size bias correction to TCR pairs. A later analysis estimated false discovery rates by permuting HLA or CMV assignments 20 times. In a later analysis, co-occurring TCRs were grouped with DBSCAN, and TCRdist sequence similarity was added when clustering was performed within HLA-allele-positive subsets. Co-occurrence clustering excluded repertoires with fewer than 30,000 or more than 120,000 public chains, plus five with anomalous nucleotide sharing. TCRdb took over this immuneACCESS table, retaining in-frame rearrangements with V and J assigned. Such tables are incomplete; in checked studies, under half of the missing clones stem from an unresolved V gene, and the remainder is unexplained. The DNA gave D and trimming, while V, J and clone size come from that table. In this sample the table shows more than 100,000 clones, about 70% of which occur a single time. Approximately 3.8% of the sample goes to the ten largest clones.

In the germline V gene, CDR1 corresponds to MDHEN and CDR2 to SYDVKM. The CDR3 numbers 11 residues from cysteine through phenylalanine. Solely the CDR3 DNA is kept, with 33 bases framed from the first base. V is cut by 7 bases and J by 3 bases, and the space between the germline ends is 6 bases. The TCR was taken from a woman in her 40s in good health and CMV-seronegative. The chain uses TRBV28 and TRBJ1-1; the D gene is not confidently resolved. Sequences were obtained from PBMCs. The nucleotides are TGTGCCAGCACGGGTTACACTGAAGCTTTCTTT. The translation is CASTGYTEAFF.